This record covers a single T cell receptor (beta chain). Its antigen is undetermined. These data are taken from a study of graft-versus-host responses after intestinal transplantation. The overall study: Once they had received anti-thymocyte globulin induction, all recipients took tacrolimus and steroids for approximately 3 years.

TCRdb keeps only in-frame clones here, not all; method: immunoSEQ multiplex PCR. Of around 100,000 clones in the sample, about 90% were seen once. Germline-derived CDR1 and CDR2 are KGHSH and LQKENI. This CDR3 has 14 amino acids. V shed 3 bases, J shed 4 bases, and the junction held 4 bases outside the gene matches. This receptor was taken from a human donor who was the organ donor for an intestinal transplant. Sample: unstimulated CD4+ T cells sorted from spleen or lymph node cells, taken before transplant. The genes are TRBV18 and TRBJ2-7; TRBD1 matches 9 bases. The CDR3 here is CASSPGQGEYEQYF. The CDR3 coding sequence is TGTGCCAGCTCACCGGGACAGGGAGAGTACGAGCAGTACTTC. The full variable domain, its missing parts supplied by reference TRBV18 and TRBJ2-7, is NAGVMQNPRHLVRRRGQEARLRCSPMKGHSHVYWYRQLPEEGLKFMVYLQKENIIDESGMPKERFSAEFPKEGPSILRIQQVVRGDSAAYFCASSPGQGEYEQYFGPGTRLTVT.